Below, 14 T cell receptor beta chains from the same sample are listed, as sequenced in a study of T cell responses to AZD1222 COVID-19 vaccine. Assay: immunoSEQ multiplex PCR; the TCRdb copy retains only in-frame clones and omits some. The table has more than 80,000 clones, 80% to 90% seen once. Sequenced here: peripheral blood, sampled on day 0 of MenACWY control vaccination. The receptors come from an adult in good health.

CDR3 DNA: TGTGCCAGCATCCAAGGGGGGGGACGCACTGAAGCTTTCTTT. Its translation is CASIQGGGRTEAFF. The chain links TRBV7-9 to TRBJ1-1; a possible D gene is TRBD1 (6 bases). Between the trimmed V and J ends, which lost 7 bases and 4 bases, there was a span of 16 bases. The CDR3 totals 14 residues. Germline CDR1 SEHNR, CDR2 FQNEAQ (reference sequence).

The V call is TRBV5-1, the J call TRBJ1-3; no clear D gene. V lost 0 bases, J lost 1 base, and 14 bases lay in between. The CDR3 runs 17 residues. Germline CDR1 and CDR2: SGHRS and YFSETQ. The DNA for the CDR3 is TGCGCCAGCAGCTTGGCCCCGGGAGGGAATTCTGGAAACACCATATATTTT. Translated, it gives CASSLAPGGNSGNTIYF.

This clone has just one count. The V gene is TRBV4-1, the J gene TRBJ1-2; D uncertain. The V gene lost 5 bases and the J gene lost 2 bases, with 12 bases spanning the gap. CDR1 and CDR2 (germline): MGHRA, YSYEKL. The CDR3 covers 14 residues. The CDR3 reads CASSDIGRNYGYTF. The CDR3 bases are TGCGCCAGCAGCGACATAGGTAGGAACTATGGCTACACCTTC.

The chain is built from TRBV30 and TRBJ1-1, with D unresolved. V dropped 8 bases and J dropped 4 bases, with 17 bases sitting between them. The CDR3 spans 13 residues. CDR1 and CDR2 from the germline V gene are GTSNPN and SVGIG (reference sequence). The CDR3 DNA reads TGTGCCAGCATCACTGCGGCGGCCACTGAAGCTTTCTTT. Its protein product is CASITAAATEAFF. Using reference TRBV30 and TRBJ1-1 for the parts outside the CDR3, the full variable domain is SQTIHQWPATLVQPVGSPLSLECTVEGTSNPNLYWYRQAAGRGLQLLFYSVGIGQISSEVPQNLSASRPQDRQFILSSKKLLLSDSGFYLCASITAAATEAFFGQGTRLTVV.

This rearrangement joins TRBV5-1 to TRBJ1-1; 8 bases line up with TRBD1. V lost 0 bases and J lost 0; bases outside the gene matches: 1. The CDR3 consists of 15 residues. CDR1 is SGHRS and CDR2 is YFSETQ in the germline V gene. The CDR3 here is CASSLGTGMNTEAFF. The CDR3 DNA is TGCGCCAGCAGCTTGGGGACAGGGATGAACACTGAAGCTTTCTTT. The variable domain in full, completed from reference TRBV5-1 and TRBJ1-1, reads KAGVTQTPRYLIKTRGQQVTLSCSPISGHRSVSWYQQTPGQGLQFLFEYFSETQRNKGNFPGRFSGRQFSNSRSEMNVSTLELGDSALYLCASSLGTGMNTEAFFGQGTRLTVV.

This clone appeared a single time. The gene calls are TRBV6-1 and TRBJ2-1; D is perhaps TRBD1 (5 bases). The CDR3 extends over 15 amino acids. Looked up from germline, CDR1 is MNHNS and CDR2 is SASEGT. V gave up 3 bases and J gave up 4 bases, with 13 bases separating them. The CDR3 reads CASSDSAGSYNEQFF. CDR3 bases: TGTGCCAGCAGTGATAGTGCAGGGTCATACAATGAGCAGTTCTTC.

The chain combines TRBV5-4 with TRBJ1-5; TRBD1 is a possible D gene (5 bases). The length of the CDR3 is 15 residues. The V gene lost 4 bases and the J gene lost 4 bases, with 15 bases spanning the gap. Germline loops: CDR1 SGHNT, CDR2 YYREEE (reference sequence). The CDR3 loop reads CASSMDRDANQPQHF. In nucleotides, the CDR3 is TGTGCCAGCAGCATGGATCGGGACGCAAATCAGCCCCAGCATTTT.

This rearrangement joins TRBV5-1 to TRBJ1-2, with TRBD1 matching over 9 bases. V was clipped by 0 bases and J by 7 bases; unmatched bases: 7. There are 15 residues in the CDR3. Germline values: CDR1 SGHRS, CDR2 YFSETQ. CDR3 residues: CASSLAGTGLGGYTF. In DNA form, the CDR3 reads TGCGCCAGCAGCTTGGCCGGGACAGGGTTGGGTGGCTACACCTTC. The complete variable domain, with remaining parts taken from reference TRBV5-1 and TRBJ1-2, reads KAGVTQTPRYLIKTRGQQVTLSCSPISGHRSVSWYQQTPGQGLQFLFEYFSETQRNKGNFPGRFSGRQFSNSRSEMNVSTLELGDSALYLCASSLAGTGLGGYTFGSGTRLTVV.

The rearrangement uses TRBV27 and TRBJ2-7; the match to TRBD2 covers 11 bases. Germline assignment: CDR1 MNHEY and CDR2 SMNVEV (reference sequence). The CDR3 is 15 residues long. V lost 0 bases, J lost 2 bases, and 0 bases stayed unmatched. The CDR3 here is CASSLSGLAAYEQYF. In nucleotides, the CDR3 is TGTGCCAGCAGTTTATCGGGACTAGCGGCCTACGAGCAGTACTTC.

The chain uses TRBV19 and TRBJ1-2; 8 bases fit TRBD1. V was pared by 5 bases and J by 8 bases, with 10 bases of the junction left unmatched. CDR1 and CDR2 from the germline V gene are LNHDA and SQIVND (reference sequence). The CDR3 is made up of 14 amino acids. CDR3 protein: CASSWQGARWGYTF. The DNA for the CDR3 is TGTGCCAGTAGTTGGCAGGGGGCACGGTGGGGCTACACCTTC. Full variable domain (remainder filled in from reference TRBV19 and TRBJ1-2): DGGITQSPKYLFRKEGQNVTLSCEQNLNHDAMYWYRQDPGQGLRLIYYSQIVNDFQKGDIAEGYSVSREKKESFPLTVTSAQKNPTAFYLCASSWQGARWGYTFGSGTRLTVV.

This clone was picked up a small number of times. V is TRBV7-9 and J is TRBJ1-2; D is perhaps TRBD1 (6 bases). Trimming took 4 bases from V and 6 from J, leaving 15 bases between them. Germline V gives CDR1 SEHNR, CDR2 FQNEAQ (reference sequence). This CDR3 comprises 14 residues. In DNA form, the CDR3 reads TGTGCCAGCAGCTCTCGGACAGCCACTGATGGCTACACCTTC. Translated: CASSSRTATDGYTF.

This chain connects TRBV19 to TRBJ2-1, with 8 bases identical to TRBD2. The CDR3 is 14 residues long. V lost 6 bases to trimming and J lost 5 bases; unmatched junction nucleotides: 6. Germline loops: CDR1 LNHDA, CDR2 SQIVND (reference sequence). This CDR3 reads CASRRLATNNEQFF. The CDR3 nucleotides read TGTGCCAGTAGAAGACTAGCGACGAACAATGAGCAGTTCTTC.

The chain links TRBV18 to TRBJ1-2, with unresolved D. V dropped 3 bases and J dropped 8 bases, with 16 bases sitting between them. The CDR3 runs 14 residues. Germline values: CDR1 KGHSH, CDR2 LQKENI. The CDR3 sequence: CASSPLGLEEGYTF. The CDR3 DNA reads TGTGCCAGCTCACCGTTGGGTCTTGAGGAGGGCTACACCTTC.

This chain uses TRBV2 with TRBJ2-7; D gene ambiguous. CDR3 size: 13 residues. The ends were cut back, 8 bases at V and 3 bases at J, with 14 bases in the middle. Per germline, CDR1 SNHLY and CDR2 FYNNEI. Here the CDR3 DNA reads TGTGCCAGCGGGCACGGCGAAATCTACGAGCAGTACTTC. Its protein product is CASGHGEIYEQYF. The full variable domain, rest sourced from reference TRBV2 and TRBJ2-7, is EPEVTQTPSHQVTQMGQEVILRCVPISNHLYFYWYRQILGQKVEFLVSFYNNEISEKSEIFDDQFSVERPDGSNFTLKIRSTKLEDSAMYFCASGHGEIYEQYFGPGTRLTVT.